This entry lists 5 T cell receptor beta chains sequenced from one sample in a study of shared clonotypes between healthy human individuals. Using immunoSEQ multiplex PCR, the repertoire was profiled, and TCRdb retains in-frame clones only, with some absent. The repertoire holds 2 million to 2.5 million clones, 85% to 95% seen once, with around 0.35% in the top ten. Specimen: naive CD4+ T cells from PBMCs. Sample subset: CD45RA+ positively selected. The receptors derive from a young man in good health. Some clones in this sample may be carry-over from other donors' samples.

As for this clone: Different DNA sequences within this sample yield the same CDR3. This chain uses TRBV19 with TRBJ1-2, with 9 positions matching TRBD1. With V trimmed by 6 bases and J by 3 bases, 8 bases remained unmatched. The CDR3 loop spans 15 amino acids. In germline, CDR1 is LNHDA, CDR2 SQIVND (reference sequence). CDR3 sequence: CASSSRQGVDYGYTF. CDR3 nucleotide sequence: TGTGCCAGTAGCAGCAGACAGGGGGTAGACTATGGCTACACCTTC.

V usage is TRBV5-1 and J usage is TRBJ1-1; 11 nucleotides align to TRBD1. V shed 2 bases, J shed 3 bases, and the junction held 6 bases outside the gene matches. Germline V CDR1 and CDR2: SGHRS, YFSETQ. There are 16 residues in the CDR3. The CDR3 reads CASSFGTGGLDTEAFF. CDR3 sequence (DNA): TGCGCCAGCAGCTTCGGGACAGGGGGATTGGACACTGAAGCTTTCTTT. The full variable domain, completed using reference TRBV5-1 and TRBJ1-1, is KAGVTQTPRYLIKTRGQQVTLSCSPISGHRSVSWYQQTPGQGLQFLFEYFSETQRNKGNFPGRFSGRQFSNSRSEMNVSTLELGDSALYLCASSFGTGGLDTEAFFGQGTRLTVV.

This sequence joins TRBV28 and TRBJ2-7; D unclear. The germline CDR1 and CDR2 sequences are MDHEN and SYDVKM. The CDR3 contains 13 residues. Trimming cost V 5 bases and J 5 bases, with 13 bases left between them. In DNA, the CDR3 is TGTGCCAGCAGTGCTTACTCTCCTCACGAGCAGTACTTC. Protein: CASSAYSPHEQYF.

A remark on this clone: Within the sample, other DNA sequences also encode this same CDR3. The rearrangement uses TRBV28 and TRBJ1-2, with 9 nucleotides matching TRBD1. Germline V gene lookup returns CDR1 MDHEN and CDR2 SYDVKM. The V gene end was trimmed by 3 bases and the J gene end by 7 bases; junction bases not matched to a gene: 3. The CDR3 covers 13 residues. The CDR3 sequence is CASSLGQGGGYTF. Here the CDR3 DNA reads TGTGCCAGCAGTTTGGGACAGGGCGGTGGCTACACCTTC.

The chain uses TRBV7-2 and TRBJ1-1, with D maybe TRBD1 (5 bases). Per germline, CDR1 SGHTA and CDR2 FQGNSA. The V and J ends lost 5 bases and 1 base respectively, with 17 bases between them. CDR3 length: 16 residues. The CDR3 reads CASSLYGAKKNTEAFF. Written as DNA, the CDR3 is TGTGCCAGCAGCCTCTACGGGGCAAAGAAGAACACTGAAGCTTTCTTT.